This T cell receptor beta chain originates from a study of blood T cell repertoires in COVID-19. Repertoires were generated with immunoSEQ multiplex PCR, while TCRdb's copy carries only in-frame clones and drops some. Counted here are approximately 150,000 clones, 65% to 85% occurring once; the ten biggest clones make up about 11%. Germline loops: CDR1 WSHSY, CDR2 SAAADI. CDR3 length: 15 residues. Trimming removed 5 bases from V and 5 bases from J; junction bases left unmatched: 4. The material sequenced was peripheral blood. The TCR sequence derives from a man between 70 and 80 years old with active or convalescent COVID-19. This chain uses TRBV10-2 with TRBJ2-5; TRBD2 agrees at 14 bases. The CDR3 DNA is TGCGCCAGCAGTTTGACTAGCGGGGGGGGTGAGACCCAGTACTTC. Its protein product is CASSLTSGGGETQYF.